Reported below is one TCR beta chain. Its antigen is not identified. The data originate from a study of T cells after posttransplantation cyclophosphamide. Findings of the study overall: Recipient CMV seropositivity and CMV reactivation strongly tracked TRB clonality. Donor CD8+ memory clones often dominated recipient blood repertoires at later times. Skin or GI-infiltrating T cells shared few TRB sequences with blood.

Germline V gives CDR1 SGHRS, CDR2 YFSETQ. The CDR3 has 18 residues. The trim removed 4 bases at V and 4 bases at J, leaving 14 bases unmatched. Cells defined as naive were viable CD3+CD4+ or CD3+CD8+ and CCR7+CD45RA+CD45RO-CD95-CD27+CD28+. On the day of bone marrow donation, the related graft donor provided peripheral blood. Produced via immunoSEQ multiplex PCR; TCRdb's table is partial and in-frame only. The table records 25,000 to 40,000 clones, around nine tenths of them present only once. The chain couples TRBV5-1 to TRBJ1-1; TRBD1 agrees at 12 bases. Sequences were obtained from naive CD4+ T cells sorted from blood. The TCR sequence derives from a man under 40 in good health and a related stem cell transplant donor. CDR3 nucleotides: TGCGCCAGCAGCGTCCGGGACAGGGGGCAGAATTTAATCACTGAAGCTTTCTTT. Translation: CASSVRDRGQNLITEAFF.